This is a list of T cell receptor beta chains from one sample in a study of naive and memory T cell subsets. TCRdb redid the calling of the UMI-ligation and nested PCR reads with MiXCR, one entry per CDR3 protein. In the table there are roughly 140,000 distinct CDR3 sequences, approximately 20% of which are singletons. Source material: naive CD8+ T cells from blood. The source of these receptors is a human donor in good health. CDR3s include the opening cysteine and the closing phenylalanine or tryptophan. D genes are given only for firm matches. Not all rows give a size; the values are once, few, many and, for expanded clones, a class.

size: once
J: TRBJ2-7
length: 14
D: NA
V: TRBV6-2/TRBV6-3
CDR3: CASRLPEFVYEQYF
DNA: TGTGCCAGCAGGCTGCCCGAGTTCGTCTACGAGCAGTACTTC

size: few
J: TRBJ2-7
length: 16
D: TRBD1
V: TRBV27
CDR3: CASLSFTGQGHHEQYF
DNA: TGTGCCAGCCTAAGCTTTACGGGACAGGGCCATCACGAGCAGTACTTC

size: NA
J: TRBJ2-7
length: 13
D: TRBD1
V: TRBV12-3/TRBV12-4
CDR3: CASSSGGRYEQYF
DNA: TGTGCCAGCAGCTCAGGGGGTCGGTACGAGCAGTACTTC

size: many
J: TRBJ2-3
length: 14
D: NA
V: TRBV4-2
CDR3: CASSQDWETGTQYF
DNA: TGTGCCAGCAGCCAAGATTGGGAAACTGGGACGCAGTATTTT

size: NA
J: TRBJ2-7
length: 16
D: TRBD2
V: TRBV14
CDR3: CASSQVGGRASYEQYF
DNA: TGTGCCAGCAGCCAAGTCGGCGGGAGGGCCTCCTACGAGCAGTACTTC

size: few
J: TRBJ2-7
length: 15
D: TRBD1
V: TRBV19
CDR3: CASSTSGTGGSEQYF
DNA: TGTGCCAGTAGTACCTCCGGGACAGGGGGCAGCGAGCAGTACTTC

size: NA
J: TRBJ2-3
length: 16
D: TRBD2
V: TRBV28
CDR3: CASSLSAGLAERTQYF
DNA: TGTGCCAGCAGCCTCTCGGCAGGGCTAGCGGAGAGGACGCAGTATTTT

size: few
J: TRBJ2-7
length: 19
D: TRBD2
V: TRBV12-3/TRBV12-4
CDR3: CASSLDSERTSGNTYEQYF
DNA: TGTGCCAGCAGTTTAGATTCAGAAAGGACTAGCGGGAATACCTACGAGCAGTACTTC

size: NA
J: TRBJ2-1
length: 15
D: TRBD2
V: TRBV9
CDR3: CASSAASGYYNEQFF
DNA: TGTGCCAGCAGCGCCGCTAGCGGGTATTACAATGAGCAGTTCTTC

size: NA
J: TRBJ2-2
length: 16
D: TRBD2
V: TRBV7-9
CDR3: CASSHTGGPWTGELFF
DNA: TGTGCCAGCAGTCATACGGGAGGGCCTTGGACCGGGGAGCTGTTTTTT

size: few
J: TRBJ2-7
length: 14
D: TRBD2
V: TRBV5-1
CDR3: CASSLVASGHEQYF
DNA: TGCGCCAGCAGCTTGGTAGCTAGCGGGCACGAGCAGTACTTC

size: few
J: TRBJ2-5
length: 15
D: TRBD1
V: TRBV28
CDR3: CASSSTGTGAETQYF
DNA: TGTGCCAGCAGCTCGACCGGGACAGGGGCAGAGACCCAGTACTTC

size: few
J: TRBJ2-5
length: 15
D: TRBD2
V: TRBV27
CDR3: CASSAREVARETQYF
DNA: TGTGCCAGCAGTGCGCGGGAGGTTGCTCGGGAGACCCAGTACTTC

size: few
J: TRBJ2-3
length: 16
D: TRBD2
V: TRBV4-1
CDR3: CASSEPTSGGRDTQYF
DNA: TGCGCCAGCAGCGAACCTACTAGCGGGGGCAGAGATACGCAGTATTTT

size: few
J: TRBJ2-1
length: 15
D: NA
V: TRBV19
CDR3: CASSIPSLRWNEQFF
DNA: TGTGCCAGTAGTATACCCTCCCTTCGGTGGAATGAGCAGTTCTTC

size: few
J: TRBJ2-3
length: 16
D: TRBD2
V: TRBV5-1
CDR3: CASSYLLSGGEDTQYF
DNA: TGCGCCAGCAGCTACCTCCTTAGCGGGGGGGAAGATACGCAGTATTTT

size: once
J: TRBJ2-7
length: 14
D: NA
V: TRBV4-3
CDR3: CASSQRDGTYEQYF
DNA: TGCGCCAGCAGCCAGAGGGACGGTACCTACGAGCAGTACTTC

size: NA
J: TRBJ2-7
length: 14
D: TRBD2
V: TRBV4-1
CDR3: CASSHSGGNDEQYF
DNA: TGCGCCAGCAGCCATTCGGGGGGTAACGACGAGCAGTACTTC

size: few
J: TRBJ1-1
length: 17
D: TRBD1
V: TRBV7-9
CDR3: CASSSKGQGKRNTEAFF
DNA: TGTGCCAGCAGCAGTAAGGGACAGGGGAAAAGGAACACTGAAGCTTTCTTT

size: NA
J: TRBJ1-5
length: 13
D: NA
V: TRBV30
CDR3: CAWSLDRIQPQHF
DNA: TGTGCCTGGAGCCTAGACCGAATTCAGCCCCAGCATTTT

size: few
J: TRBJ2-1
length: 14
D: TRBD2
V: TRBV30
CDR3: CACRGLAGYNEQFF
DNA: TGTGCCTGTCGGGGACTAGCGGGCTACAATGAGCAGTTCTTC

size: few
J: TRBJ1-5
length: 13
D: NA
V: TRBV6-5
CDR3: CASSRRSNQPQHF
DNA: TGTGCCAGCAGCCGACGGAGCAATCAGCCCCAGCATTTT

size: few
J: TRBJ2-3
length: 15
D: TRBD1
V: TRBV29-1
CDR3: CSVAGTVRSTDTQYF
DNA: TGCAGCGTTGCCGGGACAGTTCGGAGCACAGATACGCAGTATTTT